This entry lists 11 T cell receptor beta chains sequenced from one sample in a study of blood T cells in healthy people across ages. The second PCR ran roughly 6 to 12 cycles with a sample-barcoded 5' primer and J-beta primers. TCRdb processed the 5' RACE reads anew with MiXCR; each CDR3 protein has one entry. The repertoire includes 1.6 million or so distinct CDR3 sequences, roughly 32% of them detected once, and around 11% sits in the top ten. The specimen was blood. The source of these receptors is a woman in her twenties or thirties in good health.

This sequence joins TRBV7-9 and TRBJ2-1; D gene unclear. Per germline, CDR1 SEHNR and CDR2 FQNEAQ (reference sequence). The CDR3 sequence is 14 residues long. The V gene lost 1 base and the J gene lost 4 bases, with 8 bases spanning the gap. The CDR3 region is CASSLVPEYNEQFF. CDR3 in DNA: TGTGCCAGCAGCTTAGTTCCAGAATACAATGAGCAGTTCTTC.

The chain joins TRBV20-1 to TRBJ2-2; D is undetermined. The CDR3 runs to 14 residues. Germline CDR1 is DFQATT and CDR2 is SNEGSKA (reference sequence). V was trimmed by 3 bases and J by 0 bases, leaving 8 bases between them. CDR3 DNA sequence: TGCAGTGCTAGTTTTGAGGCGAACACCGGGGAGCTGTTTTTT. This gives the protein CSASFEANTGELFF.

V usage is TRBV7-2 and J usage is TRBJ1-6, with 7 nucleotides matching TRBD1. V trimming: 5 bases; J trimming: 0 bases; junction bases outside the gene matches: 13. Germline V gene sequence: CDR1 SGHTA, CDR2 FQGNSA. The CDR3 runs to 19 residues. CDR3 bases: TGTGCCAGCAGCCCACGAATGGACAGGCCTAGCTCCTATAATTCACCCCTCCACTTT. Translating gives CASSPRMDRPSSYNSPLHF.

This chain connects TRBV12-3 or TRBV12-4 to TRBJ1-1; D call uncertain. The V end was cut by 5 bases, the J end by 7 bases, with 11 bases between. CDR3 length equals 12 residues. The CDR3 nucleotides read TGTGCCAGCAGTACCCGGATCCTTGAAGCTTTCTTT. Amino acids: CASSTRILEAFF.

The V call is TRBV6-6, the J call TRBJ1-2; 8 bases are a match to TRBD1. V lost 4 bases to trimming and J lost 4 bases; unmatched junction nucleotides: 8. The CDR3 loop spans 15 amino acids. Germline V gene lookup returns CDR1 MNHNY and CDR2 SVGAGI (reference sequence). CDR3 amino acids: CASSLGTGESYGYTF. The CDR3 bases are TGTGCCAGCAGTTTGGGGACAGGAGAATCCTATGGCTACACCTTC.

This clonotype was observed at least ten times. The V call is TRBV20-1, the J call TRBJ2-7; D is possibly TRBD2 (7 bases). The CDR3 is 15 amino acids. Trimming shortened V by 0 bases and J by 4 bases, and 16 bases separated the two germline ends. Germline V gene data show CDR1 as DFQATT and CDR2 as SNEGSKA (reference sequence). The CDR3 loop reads CSARDAGAGRYEQYF. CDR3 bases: TGCAGTGCTAGAGATGCGGGGGCGGGGAGATACGAGCAGTACTTC.

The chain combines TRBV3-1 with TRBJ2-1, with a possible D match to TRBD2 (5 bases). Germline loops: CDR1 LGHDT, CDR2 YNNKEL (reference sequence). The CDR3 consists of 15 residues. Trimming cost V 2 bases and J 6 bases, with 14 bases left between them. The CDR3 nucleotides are TGTGCCAGCAGCCAACGTCTCATTGAGGGCAATGAGCAGTTCTTC. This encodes CASSQRLIEGNEQFF.

CDR3 sequence: CASSPWDRDNQPQHF. The CDR3 DNA sequence: TGTGCCAGCAGTCCCTGGGACAGAGACAATCAGCCCCAGCATTTT. The chain employs TRBV28 and TRBJ1-5, with 7 bases fitting TRBD1. Germline V lookup: CDR1 MDHEN, CDR2 SYDVKM. The CDR3 runs 15 residues. Unmatched junction bases numbered 7, after V lost 5 bases and J lost 3 bases.

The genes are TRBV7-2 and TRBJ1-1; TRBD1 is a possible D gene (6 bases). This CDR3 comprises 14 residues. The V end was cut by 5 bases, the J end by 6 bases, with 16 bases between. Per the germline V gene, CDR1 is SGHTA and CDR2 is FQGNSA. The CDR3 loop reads CASSPRDTGPEAFF. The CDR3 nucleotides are TGTGCCAGCAGCCCCCGGGACACAGGCCCTGAAGCTTTCTTT.

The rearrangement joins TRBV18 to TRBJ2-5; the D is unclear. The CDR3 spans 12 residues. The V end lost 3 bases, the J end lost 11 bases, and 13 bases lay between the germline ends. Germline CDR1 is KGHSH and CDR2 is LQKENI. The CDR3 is CASSPTRNEQYF. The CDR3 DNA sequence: TGTGCCAGCTCACCCACGAGAAATGAGCAGTACTTC.

CDR3 loop: CASSGPLRNPTYEQYF. In DNA, the CDR3 is TGTGCCAGCAGTGGTCCCTTGCGGAATCCGACCTACGAGCAGTACTTC. The V gene is TRBV2, the J gene TRBJ2-7; D is ambiguous. This CDR3 is built from 16 residues. The germline V gene encodes CDR1 SNHLY and CDR2 FYNNEI. V dropped 4 bases and J dropped 2 bases, with 18 bases sitting between them.